Listed below are T cell receptor beta chains from one sample, sequenced in a study of cytomegalovirus exposure and HLA in healthy donors. Assay: immunoSEQ multiplex PCR; the TCRdb copy retains only in-frame clones and omits some. Among under 200,000 clones listed, under 85% were seen once. The sequenced sample was PBMCs. These receptor sequences come from a woman under 30 in good health and CMV-seropositive. CDR3s include the opening cysteine and the closing phenylalanine or tryptophan. Clone size is given for some rows only: seen once, a few or many times, or a class if the clone is expanded.

CASSFWGPGSAGNTIYF	TRBV28	TRBJ1-3	NA
CASSVDGYEQYF	TRBV9	TRBJ2-7	NA
CASSDTKNGIIGEQFF	TRBV7-7	TRBJ2-1	NA
CASSPFSDTQYF	TRBV6-6	TRBJ2-3	NA
CTSSQDGSGGSYNEQFF	TRBV1	TRBJ2-1	few
CAIGGGLVTEAFF	TRBV19	TRBJ1-1	NA
CAWSLASGYTF	TRBV30	TRBJ1-2	NA
CASSDGGATDTQYF	TRBV6-4	TRBJ2-3	few
CATRRGEVQPQHF	TRBV6-6	TRBJ1-5	NA
CASSQDVGGAYEQYF	TRBV4-1	TRBJ2-7	NA
CASSQGTDTYEQYF	TRBV18	TRBJ2-7	NA
CASREQGKLNTEAFF	TRBV2	TRBJ1-1	few
CASSQMGGGGEAFF	TRBV7-3	TRBJ1-1	NA
CASRRTSGGGTQYF	TRBV5-1	TRBJ2-5	NA
CASSVTEITDTQYF	TRBV25-1	TRBJ2-3	NA
CASSVEGPRELFF	TRBV9	TRBJ2-2	NA
CASSITGGDTEAFF	TRBV7-2	TRBJ1-1	NA
CSGRQGSGTGELFF	TRBV29-1	TRBJ2-2	NA